Detailed here is one TCR beta chain. This sample is part of a study of T cell changes during pregnancy in multiple sclerosis. Germline V gene sequence: CDR1 SNHLY, CDR2 FYNNEI. Losses at the gene ends were 10 bases for V and 5 bases for J; bases not matched to a gene: 18. The CDR3 is 17 residues long. Profiled with immunoSEQ multiplex PCR; TCRdb holds only in-frame clones, not every one. The data show around 96,000 clones, about 93% seen once. V and J are TRBV2 and TRBJ2-2; 8 bases agree with TRBD1. Sequencing used peripheral blood, obtained in the first trimester of pregnancy. This TCR derives from a female donor with multiple sclerosis, enrolled in a pregnancy study. CDR3 residues: CATPLMTGEAWTGELFF. CDR3 nucleotide sequence: TGTGCCACCCCCTTGATGACAGGGGAAGCCTGGACCGGGGAGCTGTTTTTT.